This T cell receptor (beta chain) originates from a study of T cells in localized non-small cell lung cancer. Study findings and constraints: Sequence data derive from only one tumor region, so heterogeneity remains possible. Higher blood T cell density tracked longer overall survival. Uninvolved adjacent lung had the highest recorded T cell clonality, with tumor below it. A median 57 of the top 100 tumor clones appeared in adjacent lung.

Comments on this clone: As yet, its antigen is unknown.

Germline V gene data show CDR1 as ENHRY and CDR2 as SYGVKD. V lost 6 bases, J lost 2 bases, and 2 bases stayed unmatched. The CDR3 has 14 residues. Profiling relied on immunoSEQ multiplex PCR, and the TCRdb table lists in-frame clones only, not all of them. The sample includes roughly 13,000 clones, 89% of them seen just once. The specimen comprised peripheral blood mononuclear cells, sampled before any cancer treatment. The V gene is TRBV10-3, the J gene TRBJ2-7; the match to TRBD1 covers 12 bases. This sequence was found in a man aged 40 to 70 with stage III lung adenocarcinoma. The CDR3 nucleotides are TGTGCCATCAGGGGACAGGGGGCCACCTACGAGCAGTACTTC. Residues: CAIRGQGATYEQYF.